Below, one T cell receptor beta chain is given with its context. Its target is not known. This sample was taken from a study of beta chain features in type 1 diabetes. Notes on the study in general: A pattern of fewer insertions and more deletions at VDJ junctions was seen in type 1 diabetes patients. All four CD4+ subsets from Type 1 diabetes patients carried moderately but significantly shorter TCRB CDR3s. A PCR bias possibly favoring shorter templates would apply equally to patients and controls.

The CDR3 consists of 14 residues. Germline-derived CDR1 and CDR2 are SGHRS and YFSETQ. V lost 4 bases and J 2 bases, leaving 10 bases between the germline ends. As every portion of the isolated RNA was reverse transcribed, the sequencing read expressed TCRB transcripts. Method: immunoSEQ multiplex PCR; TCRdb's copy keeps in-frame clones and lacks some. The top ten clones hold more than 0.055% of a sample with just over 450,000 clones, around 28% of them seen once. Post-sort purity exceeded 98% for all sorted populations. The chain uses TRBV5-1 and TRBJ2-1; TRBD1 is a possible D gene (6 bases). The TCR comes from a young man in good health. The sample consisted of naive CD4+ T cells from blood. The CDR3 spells CASSKQGPYNEQFF. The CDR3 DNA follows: TGCGCCAGCAGCAAACAGGGACCCTACAATGAGCAGTTCTTC.